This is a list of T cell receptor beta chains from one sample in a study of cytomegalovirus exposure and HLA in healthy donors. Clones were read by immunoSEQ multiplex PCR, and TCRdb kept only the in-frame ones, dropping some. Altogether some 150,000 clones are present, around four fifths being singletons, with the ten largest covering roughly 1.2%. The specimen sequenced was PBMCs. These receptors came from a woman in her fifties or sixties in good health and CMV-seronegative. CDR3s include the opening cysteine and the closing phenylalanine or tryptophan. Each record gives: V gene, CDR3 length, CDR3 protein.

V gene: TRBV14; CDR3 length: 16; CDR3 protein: CASSRDRGGDTGELFF
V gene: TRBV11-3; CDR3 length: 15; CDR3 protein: CASSPGGLTTDTQYF
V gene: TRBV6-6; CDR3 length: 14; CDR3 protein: CASSVPGQGQTQYF
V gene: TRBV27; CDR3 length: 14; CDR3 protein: CASSLTGWISPLHF
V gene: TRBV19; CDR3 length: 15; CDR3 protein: CASSIGGGPTDTQYF
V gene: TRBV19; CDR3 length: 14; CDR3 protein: CASDTGQGAQTQYF
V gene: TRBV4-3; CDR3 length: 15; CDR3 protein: CASSQDPAGGYEQFF
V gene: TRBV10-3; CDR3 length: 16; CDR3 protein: CAISQVKKGANTEAFF
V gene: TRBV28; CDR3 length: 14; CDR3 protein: CASSLYTGVTEAFF
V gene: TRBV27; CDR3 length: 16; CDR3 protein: CASSSSGTGRNQPQHF
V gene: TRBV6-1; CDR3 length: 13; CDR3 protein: CASSGGLAYEQYF
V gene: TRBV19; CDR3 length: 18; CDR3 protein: CASSPPSVALPGANVLTF
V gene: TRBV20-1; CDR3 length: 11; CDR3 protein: CSAKVRGKLFF
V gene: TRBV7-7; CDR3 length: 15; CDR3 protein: CASSRDRILNYGYTF
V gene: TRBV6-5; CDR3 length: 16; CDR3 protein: CASSYSSGGAPYEQYF
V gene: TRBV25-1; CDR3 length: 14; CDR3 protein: CASSGGRYQETQYF
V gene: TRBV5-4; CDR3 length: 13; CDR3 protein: CASSLGGDYGYTF
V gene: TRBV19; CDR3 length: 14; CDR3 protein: CASSTGQDNTEAFF
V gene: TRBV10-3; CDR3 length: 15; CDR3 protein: CAISEPDRGLYEQYF
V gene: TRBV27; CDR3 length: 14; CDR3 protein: CASSSGTLTHEQFF
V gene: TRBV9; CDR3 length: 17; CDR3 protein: CASSVAPRTSGYNEQFF